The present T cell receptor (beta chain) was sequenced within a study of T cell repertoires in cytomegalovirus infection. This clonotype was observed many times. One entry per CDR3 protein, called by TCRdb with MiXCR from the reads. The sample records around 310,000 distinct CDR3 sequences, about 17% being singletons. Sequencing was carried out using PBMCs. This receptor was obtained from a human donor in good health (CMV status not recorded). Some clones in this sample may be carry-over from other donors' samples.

As DNA, the CDR3 is TGTGCCAGCAGCTCGGCCGGGGATCCTAACTATGGCTACACCTTC. Its translation is CASSSAGDPNYGYTF. This chain joins TRBV11-1 and TRBJ1-2; no clear D gene. The germline V and J ends were trimmed by 4 bases and 0 bases, with 12 bases remaining between them. Germline CDR1 SGHAT, CDR2 FQDESV (reference sequence). The CDR3 is 15 residues long. Variable domain in full (rest from reference TRBV11-1 and TRBJ1-2): EAEVAQSPRYKITEKSQAVAFWCDPISGHATLYWYRQILGQGPELLVQFQDESVVDDSQLPKDRFSAERLKGVDSTLKIQPAELGDSAMYLCASSSAGDPNYGYTFGSGTRLTVV.